The 8 T cell receptor beta chains given below trace back to one sample, sequenced in a study of graft-versus-host responses after intestinal transplantation. Repertoires were generated with immunoSEQ multiplex PCR, while TCRdb's copy carries only in-frame clones and drops some. The sample consists of approximately 80,000 clones, approximately 91% of them appearing once. These receptors have no identified antigens. Material: unstimulated CD4+ T cells sorted from spleen or lymph node cells, obtained before intestinal transplant. The origin of the receptors is a human donor who received an intestinal transplant.

This chain uses TRBV5-6 with TRBJ2-6, with a possible D match to TRBD2 (6 bases). Germline values: CDR1 SGHDT, CDR2 YYEEEE. Trimming removed 5 bases from V and 0 bases from J, with 12 bases in between. The CDR3 is 16 amino acids. Here the CDR3 reads CASSSGVPSGANVLTF. The CDR3 DNA follows: TGTGCCAGCAGTTCGGGAGTGCCCTCTGGGGCCAACGTCCTGACTTTC. The full variable domain, completed using reference TRBV5-6 and TRBJ2-6, is DAGVTQSPTHLIKTRGQQVTLRCSPKSGHDTVSWYQQALGQGPQFIFQYYEEEERQRGNFPDRFSGHQFPNYSSELNVNALLLGDSALYLCASSSGVPSGANVLTFGAGSRLTVL.

The rearrangement links TRBV29-1 to TRBJ2-3; the match to TRBD2 covers 11 bases. CDR1 and CDR2 (germline): SQVTM, ANQGSEA. This CDR3 is 15 amino acids long. Trimming cost V 6 bases and J 7 bases; bases outside gene matches: 12. The CDR3 bases are TGCAGCGTCGATACTAGACTAGCGGGGTTACATACGCAGTATTTT. This sequence encodes CSVDTRLAGLHTQYF.

The chain links TRBV9 to TRBJ2-3, with no clear D. The CDR3 consists of 14 residues. V lost 4 bases to trimming and J lost 1 base, with 10 bases between them. Per the germline V gene, CDR1 is SGDLS and CDR2 is YYNGEE. In DNA form, the CDR3 reads TGTGCCAGCAGCCCTCCCTCCGGCACAGATACGCAGTATTTT. Translation gives CASSPPSGTDTQYF.

The rearrangement links TRBV5-4 to TRBJ2-7; 9 nucleotides line up with TRBD2. This CDR3 region has 15 residues. Germline V gene sequence: CDR1 SGHNT, CDR2 YYREEE (reference sequence). J gave up 7 bases and V 1 base, and 9 bases lay outside the gene matches. CDR3 protein: CASSLLASGKREQYF. CDR3 in DNA: TGTGCCAGCAGCTTGTTGGCTAGCGGGAAACGAGAGCAGTACTTC.

The V call is TRBV15, the J call TRBJ2-4; weak D call: TRBD2 (5 bases). Looked up from germline, CDR1 is LNHNV and CDR2 is YYDKDF (reference sequence). Trimming left V 1 base short and J 8 bases short, with 21 bases between. This CDR3 is built from 17 residues. The CDR3 sequence is CATSRGRLGRVGDIQYF. Written as DNA, the CDR3 is TGTGCCACCAGCAGAGGACGGCTCGGGCGGGTCGGGGACATTCAGTACTTC.

The gene calls are TRBV6-5 and TRBJ1-1; unclear D gene. The CDR3 length is 14 residues. V lost 3 bases to trimming and J lost 1 base, with 9 bases between them. Germline V gene data show CDR1 as MNHEY and CDR2 as SVGAGI. The CDR3 spells CASSYQQPNTEAFF. The CDR3 DNA is TGTGCCAGCAGTTATCAACAGCCGAACACTGAAGCTTTCTTT.

This clone was seen more than once but under ten times. V is TRBV9 and J is TRBJ2-6; the D is unclear. V was cut by 5 bases and J by 1 base, with 4 bases left in between. Germline V gene sequence: CDR1 SGDLS, CDR2 YYNGEE. This CDR3 is 13 amino acids long. The CDR3 loop is CASSPSGANVLTF. CDR3 in DNA: TGTGCCAGCAGTCCTTCTGGGGCCAACGTCCTGACTTTC.

A remark on this clone: The same CDR3 also results from other DNA sequences found in this sample. The rearrangement links TRBV6-5 to TRBJ2-2, with D possibly matching TRBD1 (6 bases). Per germline, CDR1 MNHEY and CDR2 SVGAGI. This CDR3 is built from 14 residues. Trimming pared 6 bases from V and 2 bases from J, leaving 10 bases between. The DNA for the CDR3 is TGTGCCAGCAGGAAACAGGGAAACACCGGGGAGCTGTTTTTT. Translating it yields CASRKQGNTGELFF.